This T cell receptor (beta chain) was documented in a study of response to subunit inactivated influenza vaccine. Study outcomes and limitations: Authors suggested each seasonal influenza vaccination recruits few new T cells.

From the RT-PCR reads, TCRdb called clonotypes with MiXCR, one entry per CDR3 protein. The table has around 160,000 distinct CDR3 sequences, roughly a tenth seen once. Germline lookup yields CDR1 SNHLY and CDR2 FYNNEI. The V and J ends lost 7 bases and 4 bases, in that order; junction bases with no gene match: 14. The CDR3 consists of 16 residues. As to this clonotype: Its matching antigen is unknown.

This specimen consisted of non-naive T cells sorted from PBMCs, obtained 45 days after vaccination. The origin of this receptor is a man aged 50 to 59 who received an inactivated influenza vaccine. V gene TRBV2 combines with J gene TRBJ2-3; 7 nucleotides align to TRBD1. The CDR3 loop is CASKQRLSQGADTQYF. DNA for the CDR3: TGTGCCAGCAAGCAGAGGCTTTCGCAGGGGGCAGATACGCAGTATTTT.